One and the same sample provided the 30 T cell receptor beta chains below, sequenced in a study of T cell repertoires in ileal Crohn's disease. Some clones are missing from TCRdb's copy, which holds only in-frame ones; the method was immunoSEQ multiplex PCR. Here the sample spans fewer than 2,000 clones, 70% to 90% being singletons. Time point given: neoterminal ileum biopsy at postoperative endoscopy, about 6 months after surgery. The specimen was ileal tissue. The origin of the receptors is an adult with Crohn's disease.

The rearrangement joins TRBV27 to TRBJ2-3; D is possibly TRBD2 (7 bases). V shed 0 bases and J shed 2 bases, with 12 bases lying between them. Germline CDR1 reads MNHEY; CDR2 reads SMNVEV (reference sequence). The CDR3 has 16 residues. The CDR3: CASSLSGGPYTDTQYF. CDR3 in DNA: TGTGCCAGCAGTTTATCGGGGGGGCCTTACACAGATACGCAGTATTTT.

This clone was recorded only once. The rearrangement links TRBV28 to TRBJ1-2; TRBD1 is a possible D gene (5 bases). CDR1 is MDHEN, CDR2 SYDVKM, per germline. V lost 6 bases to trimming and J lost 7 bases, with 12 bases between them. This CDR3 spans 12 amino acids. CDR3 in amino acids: CASRSDKPGYTF. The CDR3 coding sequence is TGTGCCAGCAGATCGGACAAACCTGGCTACACCTTC.

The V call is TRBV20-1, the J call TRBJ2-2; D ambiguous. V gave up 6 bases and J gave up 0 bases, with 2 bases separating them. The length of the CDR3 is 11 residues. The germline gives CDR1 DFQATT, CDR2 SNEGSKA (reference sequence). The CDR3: CSAANTGELFF. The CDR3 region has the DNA TGCAGTGCCGCGAACACCGGGGAGCTGTTTTTT.

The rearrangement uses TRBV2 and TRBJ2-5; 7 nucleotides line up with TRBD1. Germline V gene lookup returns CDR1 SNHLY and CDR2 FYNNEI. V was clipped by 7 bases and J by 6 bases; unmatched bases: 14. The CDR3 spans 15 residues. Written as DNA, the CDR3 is TGTGCCAGCAAGTCGGGGCAGGGGGTTGGAAAGACCCAGTACTTC. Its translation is CASKSGQGVGKTQYF.

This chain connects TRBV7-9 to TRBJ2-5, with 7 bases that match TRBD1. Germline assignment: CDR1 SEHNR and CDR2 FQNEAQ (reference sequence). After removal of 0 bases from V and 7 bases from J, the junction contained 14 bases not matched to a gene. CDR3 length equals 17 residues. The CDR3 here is CASSLAGVELGGGTQYF. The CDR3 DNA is TGTGCCAGCAGCTTAGCTGGAGTCGAGCTAGGGGGCGGGACCCAGTACTTC.

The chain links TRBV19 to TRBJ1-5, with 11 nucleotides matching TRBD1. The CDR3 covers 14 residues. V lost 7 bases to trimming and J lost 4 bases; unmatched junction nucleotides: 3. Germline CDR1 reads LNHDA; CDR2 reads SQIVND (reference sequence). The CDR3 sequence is CASTGTGGNQPQHF. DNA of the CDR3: TGTGCCAGTACCGGGACAGGGGGGAATCAGCCCCAGCATTTT.

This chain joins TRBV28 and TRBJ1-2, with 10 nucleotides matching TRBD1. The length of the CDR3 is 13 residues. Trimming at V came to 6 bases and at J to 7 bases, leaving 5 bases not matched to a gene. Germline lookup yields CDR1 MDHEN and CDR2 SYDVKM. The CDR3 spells CASRRDRGSGYTF. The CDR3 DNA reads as TGTGCCAGCAGGCGGGACAGGGGATCTGGCTACACCTTC.

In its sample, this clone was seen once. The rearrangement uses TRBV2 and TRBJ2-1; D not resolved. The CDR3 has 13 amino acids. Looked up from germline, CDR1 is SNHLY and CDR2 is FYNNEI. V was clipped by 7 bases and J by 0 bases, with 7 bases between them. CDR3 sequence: CASMGSSYNEQFF. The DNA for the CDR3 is TGTGCCAGCATGGGAAGCTCCTACAATGAGCAGTTCTTC.

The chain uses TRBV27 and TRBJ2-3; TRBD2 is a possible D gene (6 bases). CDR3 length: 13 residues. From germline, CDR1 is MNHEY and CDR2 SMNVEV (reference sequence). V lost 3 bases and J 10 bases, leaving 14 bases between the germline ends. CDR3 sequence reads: CASSLRLEIPQYF. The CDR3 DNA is TGTGCCAGCAGTTTGAGACTAGAGATACCGCAGTATTTT.

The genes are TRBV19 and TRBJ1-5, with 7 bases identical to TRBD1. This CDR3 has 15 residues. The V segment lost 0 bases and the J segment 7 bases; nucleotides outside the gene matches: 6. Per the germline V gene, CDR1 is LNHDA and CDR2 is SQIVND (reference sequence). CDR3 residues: CASSIDDRARQPQHF. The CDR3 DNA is TGTGCCAGTAGTATAGATGACAGGGCGAGGCAGCCCCAGCATTTT.

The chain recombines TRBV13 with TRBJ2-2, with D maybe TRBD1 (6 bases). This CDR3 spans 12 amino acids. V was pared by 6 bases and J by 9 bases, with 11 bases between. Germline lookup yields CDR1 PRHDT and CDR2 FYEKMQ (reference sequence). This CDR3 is CASSAGVRELFF. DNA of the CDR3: TGTGCCAGCAGTGCAGGGGTACGGGAGCTGTTTTTT.

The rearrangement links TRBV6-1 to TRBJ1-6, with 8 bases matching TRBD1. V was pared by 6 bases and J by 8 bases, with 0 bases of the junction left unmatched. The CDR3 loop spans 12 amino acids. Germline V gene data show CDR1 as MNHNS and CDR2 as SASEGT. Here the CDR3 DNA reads TGTGCCAGCAGGACAGGGGATTCACCCCTCCACTTT. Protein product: CASRTGDSPLHF.

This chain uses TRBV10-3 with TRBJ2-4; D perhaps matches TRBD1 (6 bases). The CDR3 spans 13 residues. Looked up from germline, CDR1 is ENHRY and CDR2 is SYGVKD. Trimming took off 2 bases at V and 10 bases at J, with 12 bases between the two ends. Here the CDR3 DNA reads TGTGCCATCAGTGAGGAAGGGGGTGGGATTCAGTACTTC. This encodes CAISEEGGGIQYF.

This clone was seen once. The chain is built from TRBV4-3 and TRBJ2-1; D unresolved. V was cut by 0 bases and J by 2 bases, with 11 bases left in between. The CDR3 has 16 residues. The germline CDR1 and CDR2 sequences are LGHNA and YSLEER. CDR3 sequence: CASSQDHGGTYNEQFF. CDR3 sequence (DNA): TGCGCCAGCAGCCAAGATCACGGCGGAACCTACAATGAGCAGTTCTTC.

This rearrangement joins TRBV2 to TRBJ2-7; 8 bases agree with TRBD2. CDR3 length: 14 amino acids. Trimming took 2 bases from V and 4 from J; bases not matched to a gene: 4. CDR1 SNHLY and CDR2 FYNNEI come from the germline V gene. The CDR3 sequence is CASSETGRGYEQYV. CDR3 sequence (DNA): TGTGCCAGCAGTGAAACCGGGAGGGGGTACGAGCAGTACGTC.

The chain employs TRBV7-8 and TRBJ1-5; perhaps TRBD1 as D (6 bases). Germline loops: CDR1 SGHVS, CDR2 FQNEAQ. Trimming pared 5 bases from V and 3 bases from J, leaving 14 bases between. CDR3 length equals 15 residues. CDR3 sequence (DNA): TGTGCCAGCAGCGTCGAACAGGGAGTCAATCAGCCCCAGCATTTT. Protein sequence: CASSVEQGVNQPQHF.

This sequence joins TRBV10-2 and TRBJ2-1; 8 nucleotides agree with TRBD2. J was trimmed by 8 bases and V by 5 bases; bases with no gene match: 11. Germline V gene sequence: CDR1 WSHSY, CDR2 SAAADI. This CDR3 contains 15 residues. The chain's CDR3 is CASSSPGLGLDEQFF. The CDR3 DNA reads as TGCGCCAGCAGTTCGCCGGGACTAGGTCTGGATGAGCAGTTCTTC.

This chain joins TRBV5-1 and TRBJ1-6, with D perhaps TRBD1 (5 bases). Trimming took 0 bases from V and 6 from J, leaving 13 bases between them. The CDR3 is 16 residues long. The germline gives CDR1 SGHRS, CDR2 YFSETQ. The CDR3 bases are TGCGCCAGCAGCTTGGGGAGCCCAGGGTCTAATTCACCCCTCCACTTT. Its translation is CASSLGSPGSNSPLHF.

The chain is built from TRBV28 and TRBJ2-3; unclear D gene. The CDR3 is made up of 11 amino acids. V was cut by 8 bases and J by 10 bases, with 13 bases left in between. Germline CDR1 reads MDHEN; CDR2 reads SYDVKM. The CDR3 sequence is CASGYRFSQYF. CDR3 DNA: TGTGCCAGCGGATACAGATTTTCGCAGTATTTT.

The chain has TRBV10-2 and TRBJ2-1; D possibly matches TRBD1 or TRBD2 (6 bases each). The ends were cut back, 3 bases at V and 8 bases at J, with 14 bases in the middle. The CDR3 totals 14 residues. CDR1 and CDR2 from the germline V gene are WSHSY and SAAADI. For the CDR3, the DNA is TGCGCCAGCAGTGACTCGGCGGGGACACATGAGCAGTTCTTC. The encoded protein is CASSDSAGTHEQFF.

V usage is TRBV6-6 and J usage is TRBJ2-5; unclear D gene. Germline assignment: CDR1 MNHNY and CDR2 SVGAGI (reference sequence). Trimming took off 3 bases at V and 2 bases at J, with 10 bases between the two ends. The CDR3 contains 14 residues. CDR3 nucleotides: TGTGCCAGCAGTTATATGGGGTTTCAAGAGACCCAGTACTTC. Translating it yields CASSYMGFQETQYF.

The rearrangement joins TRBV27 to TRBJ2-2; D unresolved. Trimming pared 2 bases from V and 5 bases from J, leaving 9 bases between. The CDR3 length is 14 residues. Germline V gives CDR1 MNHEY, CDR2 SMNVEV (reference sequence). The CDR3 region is CASSLVRVTGELFF. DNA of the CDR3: TGTGCCAGCAGTTTAGTTAGGGTGACCGGGGAGCTGTTTTTT.

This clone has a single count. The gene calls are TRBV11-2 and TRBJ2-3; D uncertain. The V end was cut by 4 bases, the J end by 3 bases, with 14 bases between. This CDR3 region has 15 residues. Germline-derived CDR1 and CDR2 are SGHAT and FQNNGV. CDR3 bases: TGTGCCAGCAGCTCTCAAATTGATGGGACAGATACGCAGTATTTT. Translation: CASSSQIDGTDTQYF.

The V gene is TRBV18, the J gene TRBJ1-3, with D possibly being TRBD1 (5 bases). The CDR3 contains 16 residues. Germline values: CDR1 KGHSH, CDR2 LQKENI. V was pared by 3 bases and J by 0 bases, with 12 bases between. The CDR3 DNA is TGTGCCAGCTCACCTTACGACAGCTCCTCTGGAAACACCATATATTTT. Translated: CASSPYDSSSGNTIYF.

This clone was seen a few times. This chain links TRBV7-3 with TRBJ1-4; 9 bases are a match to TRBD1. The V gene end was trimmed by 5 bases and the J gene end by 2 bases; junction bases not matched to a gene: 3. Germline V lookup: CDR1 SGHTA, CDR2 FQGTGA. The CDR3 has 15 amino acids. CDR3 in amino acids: CASSPTGGTNEKLFF. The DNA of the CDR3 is TGTGCCAGCAGCCCGACAGGGGGGACTAATGAAAAACTGTTTTTT.

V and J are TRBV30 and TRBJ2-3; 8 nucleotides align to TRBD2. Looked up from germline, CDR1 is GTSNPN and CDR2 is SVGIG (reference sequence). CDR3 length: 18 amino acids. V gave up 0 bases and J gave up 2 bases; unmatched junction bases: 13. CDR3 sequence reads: CAWSVLSAGGPHTDTQYF. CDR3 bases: TGTGCCTGGAGTGTCCTCTCGGCGGGAGGACCTCACACAGATACGCAGTATTTT.

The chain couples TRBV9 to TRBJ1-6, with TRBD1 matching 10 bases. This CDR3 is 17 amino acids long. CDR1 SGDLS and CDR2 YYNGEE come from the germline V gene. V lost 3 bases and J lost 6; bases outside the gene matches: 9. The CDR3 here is CASSGGAGQGTNSPLHF. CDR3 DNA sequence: TGTGCCAGCAGCGGAGGGGCGGGACAGGGGACTAATTCACCCCTCCACTTT.

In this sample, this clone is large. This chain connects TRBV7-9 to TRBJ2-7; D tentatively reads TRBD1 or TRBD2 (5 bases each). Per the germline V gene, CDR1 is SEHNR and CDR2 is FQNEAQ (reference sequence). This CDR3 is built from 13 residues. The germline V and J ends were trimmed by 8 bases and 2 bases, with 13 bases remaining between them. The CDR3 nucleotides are TGTGCCAGCCTAGGGGACGGAGCCTACGAGCAGTACGTC. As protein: CASLGDGAYEQYV.

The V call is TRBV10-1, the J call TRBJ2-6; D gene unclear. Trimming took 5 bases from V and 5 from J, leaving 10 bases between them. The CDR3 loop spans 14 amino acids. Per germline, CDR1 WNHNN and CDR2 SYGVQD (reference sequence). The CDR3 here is CASSQQSRANVLTF. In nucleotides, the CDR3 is TGCGCCAGCAGTCAGCAAAGTCGGGCCAACGTCCTGACTTTC.

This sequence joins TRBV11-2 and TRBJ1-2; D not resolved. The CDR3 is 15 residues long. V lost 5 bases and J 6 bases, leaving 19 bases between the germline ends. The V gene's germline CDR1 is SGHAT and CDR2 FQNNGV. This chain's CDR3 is CASSPLRTASNGYTF. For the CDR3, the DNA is TGTGCCAGCAGCCCCCTAAGGACGGCCTCGAATGGCTACACCTTC.